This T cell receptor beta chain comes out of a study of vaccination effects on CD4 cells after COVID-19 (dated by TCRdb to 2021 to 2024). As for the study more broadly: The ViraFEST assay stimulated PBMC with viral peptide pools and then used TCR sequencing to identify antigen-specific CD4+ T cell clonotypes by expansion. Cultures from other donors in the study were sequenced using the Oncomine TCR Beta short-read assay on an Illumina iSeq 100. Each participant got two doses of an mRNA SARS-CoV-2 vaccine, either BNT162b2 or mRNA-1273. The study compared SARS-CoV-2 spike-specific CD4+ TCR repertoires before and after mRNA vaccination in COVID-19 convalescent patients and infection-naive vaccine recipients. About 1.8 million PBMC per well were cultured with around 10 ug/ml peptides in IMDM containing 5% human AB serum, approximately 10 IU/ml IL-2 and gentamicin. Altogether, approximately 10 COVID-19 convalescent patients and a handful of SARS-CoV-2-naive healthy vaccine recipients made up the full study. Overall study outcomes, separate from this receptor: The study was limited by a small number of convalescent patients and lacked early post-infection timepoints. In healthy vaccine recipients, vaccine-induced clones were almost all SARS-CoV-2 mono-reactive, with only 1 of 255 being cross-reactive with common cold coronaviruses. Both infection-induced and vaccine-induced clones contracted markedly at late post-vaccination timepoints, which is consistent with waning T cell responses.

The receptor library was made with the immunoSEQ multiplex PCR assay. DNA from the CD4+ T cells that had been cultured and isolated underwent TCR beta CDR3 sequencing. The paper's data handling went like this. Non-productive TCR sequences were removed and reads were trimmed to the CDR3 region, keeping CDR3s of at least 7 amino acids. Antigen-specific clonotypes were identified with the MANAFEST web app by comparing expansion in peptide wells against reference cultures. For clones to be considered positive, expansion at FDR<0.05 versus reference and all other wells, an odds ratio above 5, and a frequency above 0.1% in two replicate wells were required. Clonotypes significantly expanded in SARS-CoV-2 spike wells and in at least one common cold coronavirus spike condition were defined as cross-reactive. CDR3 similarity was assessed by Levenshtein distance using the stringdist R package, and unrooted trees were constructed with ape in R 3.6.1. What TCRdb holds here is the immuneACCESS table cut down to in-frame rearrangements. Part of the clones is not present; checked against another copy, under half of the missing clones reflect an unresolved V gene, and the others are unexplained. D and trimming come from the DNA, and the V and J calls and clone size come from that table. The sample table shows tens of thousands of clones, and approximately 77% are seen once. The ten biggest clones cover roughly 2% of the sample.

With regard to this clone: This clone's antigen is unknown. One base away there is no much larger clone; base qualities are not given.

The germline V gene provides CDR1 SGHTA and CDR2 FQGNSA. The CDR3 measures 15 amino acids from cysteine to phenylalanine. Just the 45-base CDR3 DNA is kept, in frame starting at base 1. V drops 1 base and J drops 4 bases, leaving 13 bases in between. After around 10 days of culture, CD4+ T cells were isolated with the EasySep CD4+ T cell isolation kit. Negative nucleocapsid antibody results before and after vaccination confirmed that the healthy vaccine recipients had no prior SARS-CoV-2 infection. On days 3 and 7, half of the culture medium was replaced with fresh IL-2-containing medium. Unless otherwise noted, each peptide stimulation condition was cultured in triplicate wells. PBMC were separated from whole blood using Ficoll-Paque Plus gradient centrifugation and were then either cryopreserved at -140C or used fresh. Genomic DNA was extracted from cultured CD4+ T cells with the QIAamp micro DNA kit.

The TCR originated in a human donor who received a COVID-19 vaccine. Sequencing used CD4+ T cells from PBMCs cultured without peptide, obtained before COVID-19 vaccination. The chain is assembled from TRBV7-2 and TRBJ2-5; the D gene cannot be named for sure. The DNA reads TGTGCCAGCAGCTTAGGGACCAATGTAGGAGAGACCCAGTACTTC. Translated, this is CASSLGTNVGETQYF.